This T cell receptor (beta chain) appears in the sequencing data of a study of blood T cells in healthy people across ages (dated by TCRdb to about 2015). Regarding the complete study: In model experiments, roughly one uniquely barcoded TCR beta cDNA molecule per two T cells was captured by template switching. Age-related changes in TCR beta repertoire diversity were measured in the study by deep sequencing normalized with unique cDNA molecular identifiers. Donors were grouped into four age groups: young (average roughly 15 years), middle-aged (roughly 37), aged (around 66) and long-lived (approximately 82). To avoid experimental bias, donors of different ages were distributed randomly across sequencing lanes. For two donors (one aged 18 to 30 and one aged 80 or older), the study analyzed two additional independent replicas of 1 million unique cDNA reads from the same blood draw.

Donors were under 40 systemically healthy Caucasian individuals from Russia aged roughly 6 to 95 years. Approximately 9.3 milliliters of peripheral blood were collected from each donor into EDTA-treated Vacutainer tubes. Ficoll-Paque density-gradient centrifugation was used to isolate PBMCs, with at least 7 million obtained per sample. Total RNA was extracted from PBMCs with Trizol reagent, with at least 5.5 micrograms obtained per sample. The percentages of naive CD45RAhigh/CD27high T cells were determined by flow cytometry on a PBMC aliquot from every donor. Study-wide conclusions, independent of this receptor: Conclusive comparison of naive and antigen-experienced compartments was prevented by the profiling of bulk unsorted PBMCs. Total diversity estimates from one million sequenced T cells were considered lower bounds and underestimates. As age increased, observed TCR beta diversity per million T cells dropped in a roughly linear way, and a significant reduction was already evident by age 40. Donor CMV infection status was unknown, potentially confounding age-related changes in expanded clonotypes. Compared with the aged group, the long-lived group had more naive CD4+ T cells, fewer expanded clones and increased TCR diversity, a pattern suggesting age selection. Observed TCR beta diversity correlated strongly with the percentage of naive T cells measured by flow cytometry.

Preparation of the library involved 5' RACE. The data were produced on an Illumina HiSeq 2500. A second PCR of about 7 to 12 cycles was run with a J-beta primer mix and a sample-barcoded 5' primer. A unique molecular identifier was introduced onto each TCR beta cDNA molecule by a template-switch 5' adaptor carrying 12 random nucleotides. Each sample yielded at least 2.5 million CDR3-containing paired-end reads. All of the RNA was converted into first-strand cDNA using the Mint cDNA synthesis kit, with a TRBC-specific oligonucleotide serving as the primer. Following uracil-DNA glycosylase treatment, all cDNA underwent a first 18-cycle PCR with the universal primers M1SS and BC2_uni_R. Per the original workflow: Each sample was normalized by randomly selecting 1 million high-quality reads, each carrying a distinct molecular identifier. Reads sharing molecular identifiers were discarded rather than binned into consensus sequences. MiTCR, run with a Q25 quality threshold and the strictest error-elimination algorithm, handled CDR3 identification, clonotype clustering and error correction. A nonparametric unseen species model with Euler transformation was used to estimate a lower bound on total TCR beta diversity. TCRdb passed the public sequencing reads through fastp at Q25 and MiXCR, retaining productive beta sequences. Entries that share a CDR3 protein sequence are merged under the most common genes and DNA. TCRdb assigned the V and J calls; the authors' analysis was not used. The sample table contains about 640,000 distinct CDR3 sequences; only one count was recorded for about 53% of them. 30% to 40% of the sample rests with the top ten.

Comments on this clonotype: Its target antigen remains unknown. Per-nucleotide qualities are absent, and no much larger clonotype sits a single base away.

The sample was blood. The receptor comes from a man in his sixties in good health.

CDR3 reads: CASSWVSSGVFYEQYF. The nucleotides read TGTGCCAGCAGTTGGGTCTCTAGCGGGGTTTTTTACGAGCAGTACTTC. The chain links TRBV28 with TRBJ2-4, and 9 junction bases match TRBD2. The J call may be in error: the DNA end matches TRBJ2-7 better. CDR1 and CDR2, looked up from the germline V gene, are MDHEN and SYDVKM. The CDR3 sequence holds 16 residues, the cysteine and phenylalanine included. CDR3 DNA is the only sequence kept; it has 48 bases, read in frame from the first base.